Listed below are T cell receptor beta chains from one sample, sequenced in a study of T cells after yellow fever vaccination. A single record per CDR3 protein comes from TCRdb applying MiXCR to the 5' RACE reads. Seen here are around 310,000 distinct CDR3 sequences, around 4.5% observed once, and the top ten hold 19%. The specimen comprised PBMCs, sampled 15 days after the yellow fever booster vaccination. The receptors stem from a man aged 18 to 29 who received the YFV17D yellow fever vaccine. The CDR3 runs from the conserved cysteine through the conserved F or W. D genes are given only for firm matches. Size tells how often a clone was seen (once, few, many) or the class of an expanded clone, and some rows leave it out.

v_gene	d_gene	j_gene	abundance	CDR3aa	CDR3nt
TRBV6-5	TRBD2	TRBJ2-7	many	CASSSTSGGYEQYF	TGTGCCAGCAGCTCTACTAGCGGGGGTTACGAGCAGTACTTC
TRBV5-1	TRBD1	TRBJ2-1	NA	CACGQGSYNEQFF	TGCGCCTGCGGACAGGGCTCCTACAATGAGCAGTTCTTC
TRBV20-1	NA	TRBJ1-5	many	CSARDRHSNQPQHF	TGCAGTGCTAGAGATAGGCATAGCAATCAGCCCCAGCATTTT
TRBV10-3	NA	TRBJ2-3	NA	CATTGTDTQYF	TGTGCCACGACGGGCACAGATACGCAGTATTTT
TRBV6-5	NA	TRBJ2-3	many	CASSYAGSSTDTQYF	TGTGCCAGCAGTTATGCGGGATCTAGCACAGATACGCAGTATTTT
TRBV7-9	NA	TRBJ2-1	many	CASSLVRLGGNEQFF	TGTGCCAGCAGCTTAGTGAGATTAGGCGGCAATGAGCAGTTCTTC
TRBV24-1	NA	TRBJ2-1	NA	CATSDSHPEGNNEQFF	TGTGCCACCAGTGATTCCCACCCTGAGGGTAATAATGAGCAGTTCTTC
TRBV7-2	NA	TRBJ2-1	many	CASSLETGNEQFF	TGTGCCAGCAGCTTAGAGACGGGAAATGAGCAGTTCTTC
TRBV3-1	NA	TRBJ2-3	NA	CASNPRGTDTQYF	TGTGCCAGCAACCCCCGGGGAACCGATACGCAGTATTTT
TRBV20-1	NA	TRBJ2-5	NA	CSASGRGGEETQYF	TGCAGTGCTAGCGGACGGGGCGGCGAAGAGACCCAGTACTTC
TRBV10-3	TRBD1	TRBJ2-5	few	CAISEPTGVRGKETQYF	TGTGCCATCAGTGAGCCCACAGGGGTGAGGGGGAAAGAGACCCAGTACTTC
TRBV24-1	NA	TRBJ2-3	many	CATQGRVGFTDTQYF	TGTGCCACCCAAGGCCGAGTCGGATTCACAGATACGCAGTATTTT
TRBV29-1	NA	TRBJ2-1	many	CSVSDSYNEQFF	TGCAGCGTTTCGGACAGCTACAATGAGCAGTTCTTC
TRBV9	TRBD2	TRBJ2-1	NA	CASSADLAGGPANYNEQFF	TGTGCCAGCAGCGCTGACCTAGCGGGGGGGCCTGCGAACTACAATGAGCAGTTCTTC
TRBV6-2/TRBV6-3	NA	TRBJ2-7	NA	CASSYSRGSPTYEQYF	TGTGCCAGCAGTTACTCGAGGGGCTCACCCACCTACGAGCAGTACTTC
TRBV19	NA	TRBJ1-1	few	CASSISVSTEAFF	TGTGCCAGTAGTATATCCGTGAGCACTGAAGCTTTCTTT
TRBV27	TRBD2	TRBJ2-3	few	CASSLSGTTPDTQYF	TGTGCCAGCAGTCTTTCCGGGACTACCCCGGATACGCAGTATTTT
TRBV4-2	NA	TRBJ1-5	few	CASSQDNSGYSNQPQHF	TGTGCCAGCAGCCAAGATAATTCGGGGTATAGCAATCAGCCCCAGCATTTT
TRBV14	TRBD2	TRBJ2-7	few	CASSRTAGETSYEQYF	TGTGCCAGCAGCCGGACCGCGGGGGAGACCTCCTACGAGCAGTACTTC
TRBV4-1	NA	TRBJ1-1	NA	CASSQASGQTNMNTEAFF	TGCGCCAGCAGCCAAGCCTCGGGCCAGACGAACATGAACACTGAAGCTTTCTTT
TRBV7-2	TRBD1	TRBJ1-5	many	CASSSNTGVNQPQHF	TGTGCCAGCAGCTCCAATACAGGGGTGAATCAGCCCCAGCATTTT
TRBV9	NA	TRBJ1-1	NA	CASSVVSGPVTEAFF	TGTGCCAGCAGCGTAGTCTCCGGGCCGGTCACTGAAGCTTTCTTT
TRBV20-1	NA	TRBJ2-1	many	CSARSYNEQFF	TGCAGTGCTCGAAGCTACAATGAGCAGTTCTTC
TRBV7-8	NA	TRBJ1-4	few	CASTVRGWGEKLFF	TGTGCCAGCACCGTCCGGGGCTGGGGCGAAAAACTGTTTTTT
TRBV6-4	TRBD1	TRBJ2-2	many	CASSETPGQGSGELFF	TGTGCCAGCAGCGAAACCCCCGGACAGGGATCCGGGGAGCTGTTTTTT
TRBV7-2	TRBD1	TRBJ2-3	many	CASSSQGLTQYF	TGTGCCAGCAGCTCACAGGGGCTTACGCAGTATTTT
TRBV1	NA	TRBJ2-3	NA	CTSSQVRGRTWHTQYF	TGCACCAGCAGCCAAGTGCGCGGACGGACATGGCATACGCAGTATTTT
TRBV7-2	NA	TRBJ1-6	many	CASTTDRRGLSPLHF	TGTGCCAGCACGACGGACAGACGGGGCCTCTCACCCCTCCACTTT
TRBV24-1	NA	TRBJ2-5	NA	CATSDFVAAVKTQYF	TGTGCCACCAGTGATTTCGTCGCGGCCGTGAAGACCCAGTACTTC
TRBV7-2	NA	TRBJ1-5	NA	CASSYVSNQPQHF	TGTGCCAGCAGCTATGTTAGCAATCAGCCCCAGCATTTT
TRBV5-1	NA	TRBJ1-1	many	CASSSQDPGNTEAFF	TGCGCCAGCAGCTCACAAGACCCAGGAAACACTGAAGCTTTCTTT
TRBV11-3	NA	TRBJ2-2	NA	CASSLRASANTGELFF	TGTGCCAGCAGCTTAAGGGCCAGTGCGAACACCGGGGAGCTGTTTTTT
TRBV15	NA	TRBJ1-6	few	CATSKRQENSPLHF	TGTGCCACCAGCAAACGTCAGGAGAATTCACCCCTCCACTTT
TRBV4-1	TRBD1	TRBJ1-6	many	CASSQADRVSPLHF	TGCGCCAGCAGCCAAGCCGACAGGGTCTCACCCCTCCACTTT
TRBV6-5	TRBD1	TRBJ1-2	NA	CASSHRDRARPVRGYTF	TGTGCCAGCAGTCACCGGGACAGGGCTCGACCCGTCAGGGGCTACACCTTC
TRBV10-3	NA	TRBJ2-7	many	CAIRESQSGQPGEQYF	TGTGCCATCAGAGAATCTCAATCGGGACAACCCGGTGAGCAGTACTTC
TRBV6-4	NA	TRBJ2-6	many	CASSDSSSGANVLTF	TGTGCCAGCAGTGACTCCAGCTCTGGGGCCAACGTCCTGACTTTC
TRBV6-1	TRBD1	TRBJ2-7	few	CASRVDRGGYEQYF	TGTGCCAGCAGGGTTGACAGGGGAGGCTACGAGCAGTACTTC
TRBV20-1	NA	TRBJ2-3	NA	CSAAPGLPSTDTQYF	TGCAGTGCTGCCCCGGGACTCCCTAGCACAGATACGCAGTATTTT
TRBV20-1	NA	TRBJ2-2	many	CSVSSRGLDTGELFF	TGCAGTGTCTCGTCAAGGGGTTTAGACACCGGGGAGCTGTTTTTT
TRBV7-8	NA	TRBJ2-5	many	CASSSMGRVNQETQYF	TGTGCCAGCAGCTCAATGGGTAGAGTCAATCAAGAGACCCAGTACTTC
TRBV7-9	NA	TRBJ1-3	many	CASSLYTGPGNTIYF	TGTGCCAGCAGCTTATACACGGGACCTGGAAACACCATATATTTT
TRBV4-3	NA	TRBJ1-1	many	CASSPDRLSNTEAFF	TGCGCCAGCAGCCCCGACAGGCTTTCGAACACTGAAGCTTTCTTT
TRBV6-4	NA	TRBJ2-2	many	CASSDSGTEVTGELFF	TGTGCCAGCAGTGACTCCGGGACCGAAGTCACCGGGGAGCTGTTTTTT
TRBV6-5	TRBD2	TRBJ2-3	few	CASQRGLASFSTDTQYF	TGTGCCAGCCAGCGGGGACTAGCATCCTTTAGCACAGATACGCAGTATTTT
TRBV7-2	NA	TRBJ1-1	NA	CASSFIGGMNTEAFF	TGTGCCAGCAGCTTTATTGGGGGAATGAACACTGAAGCTTTCTTT
TRBV5-1	NA	TRBJ2-1	few	CASSAGTGMNEQFF	TGCGCCAGCAGTGCCGGGACCGGGATGAATGAGCAGTTCTTC
TRBV4-3	NA	TRBJ1-1	NA	CASSQERFLGTEAFF	TGCGCCAGCAGCCAAGAACGGTTTTTAGGCACTGAAGCTTTCTTT
TRBV7-9	NA	TRBJ2-1	many	CASTLDNEQFF	TGTGCCAGCACCCTGGACAATGAGCAGTTCTTC